A single sample is the source of the 31 T cell receptor beta chains below, sequenced in a study of T cells in Graves' hyperthyroidism and ophthalmopathy. RNA transcripts served as the template for amplifying TCR beta CDR3 regions. During a first-round RT-PCR of the TCR CDR3, the HTBI primer set was used. TCRdb re-derived calls from the multiplex PCR reads in MiXCR, one entry per CDR3 protein. The data show more than 550,000 distinct CDR3 sequences, with 15% to 20% seen just once and over 15% held by the top ten. The material sequenced was blood. These receptors came from a woman between 50 and 59 years old with Graves' hyperthyroidism that later progressed to Graves' ophthalmopathy.

The rearrangement links TRBV13 to TRBJ1-1; D unresolved. This CDR3 is built from 16 residues. Between the trimmed V and J ends, which lost 5 bases and 1 base, there was a span of 17 bases. Per the germline V gene, CDR1 is PRHDT and CDR2 is FYEKMQ (reference sequence). For the CDR3, the DNA is TGTGCCAGCAGCCTAAATCTCGGAAGGTCGAACACTGAAGCTTTCTTT. It codes for CASSLNLGRSNTEAFF. Looking up the rest from reference TRBV13 and TRBJ1-1 gives the full variable domain: AAGVIQSPRHLIKEKRETATLKCYPIPRHDTVYWYQQGPGQDPQFLISFYEKMQSDKGSIPDRFSAQQFSDYHSELNMSSLELGDSALYFCASSLNLGRSNTEAFFGQGTRLTVV.

This clonotype has a handful of counts. The rearrangement uses TRBV6-5 and TRBJ1-1; no firm D call. Germline V gene sequence: CDR1 MNHEY, CDR2 SVGAGI. This CDR3 is built from 14 residues. Between the trimmed V and J ends, which lost 2 bases and 2 bases, there was a span of 9 bases. CDR3 sequence: CASSYLPVNTEAFF. The DNA for the CDR3 is TGTGCCAGCAGTTACCTGCCAGTTAACACTGAAGCTTTCTTT.

This clonotype was counted many times. The rearrangement links TRBV2 to TRBJ1-4; D uncertain. V was shortened by 6 bases and J by 8 bases, with 16 bases between the two germline ends. Germline CDR1 reads SNHLY; CDR2 reads FYNNEI. The CDR3 contains 14 residues. Here the CDR3 reads CASRWSAVKEKLFF. The CDR3 nucleotides read TGTGCCAGCAGGTGGTCGGCGGTTAAGGAAAAACTGTTTTTT.

This clonotype was found many times. The chain has TRBV7-6 and TRBJ2-1; D unresolved. CDR3 size: 13 residues. Germline CDR1 SGHVS, CDR2 FNYEAQ. The V gene lost 3 bases and the J gene lost 5 bases, with 8 bases spanning the gap. The CDR3 loop reads CASSFRSHNEQFF. The CDR3 DNA sequence: TGTGCCAGCAGCTTTAGGTCCCACAATGAGCAGTTCTTC.

This clonotype was seen many times. V is TRBV7-2 and J is TRBJ1-2, with D possibly matching TRBD1 (6 bases). Germline V gives CDR1 SGHTA, CDR2 FQGNSA. Trimming shortened V by 1 base and J by 4 bases, and 13 bases separated the two germline ends. The CDR3 is 15 amino acids. CDR3 bases: TGTGCCAGCAGCTTAGTGCCGGGGGCGGGCTATGGCTACACCTTC. Translating it yields CASSLVPGAGYGYTF.

This clonotype was seen ten or more times. V is TRBV11-2 and J is TRBJ1-2; no clear D gene. From germline, CDR1 is SGHAT and CDR2 FQNNGV. V was pared by 5 bases and J by 8 bases, with 21 bases between. The CDR3 consists of 15 residues. The chain's CDR3 is CASSPPNSRLGGYTF. CDR3 DNA: TGTGCCAGCAGCCCCCCGAACAGCCGGCTGGGAGGCTACACCTTC.

Concerning this clonotype: A much larger clone differs by one base, so this may be a read error. V usage is TRBV6-2 or TRBV6-3 and J usage is TRBJ2-7; D not resolved. Trimming left V 2 bases short and J 5 bases short, with 4 bases between. Germline assignment: CDR1 MNHEY and CDR2 SVGEGT. The CDR3 has 11 residues. The CDR3 DNA reads as TGTGCCAGCAGTTACGCCCACGAGCAGTACTTC. Translated: CASSYAHEQYF.

This clonotype was seen repeatedly, ten times or more. The chain couples TRBV6-1 to TRBJ1-4; D ambiguous. The CDR3 contains 14 residues. Trimming shortened V by 7 bases and J by 6 bases, and 15 bases separated the two germline ends. Germline V gene data show CDR1 as MNHNS and CDR2 as SASEGT. DNA of the CDR3: TGTGCCAGCATAGCGAGTCGTACCGATGAAAAACTGTTTTTT. Amino acids: CASIASRTDEKLFF.

The chain uses TRBV5-6 and TRBJ1-6; 7 bases match TRBD1. Germline values: CDR1 SGHDT, CDR2 YYEEEE. The trim removed 4 bases at V and 14 bases at J, leaving 15 bases unmatched. This CDR3 contains 15 residues. The CDR3 nucleotides are TGTGCCAGCAGCGGAAGGGACAGCGGCAATTTGGCCCTCCACTTT. Residues: CASSGRDSGNLALHF.

This clonotype was seen a few times. The chain is built from TRBV10-3 and TRBJ2-3, with a tentative D call TRBD1 (5 bases). The V end was cut by 2 bases, the J end by 0 bases, with 9 bases between. CDR1 is ENHRY, CDR2 SYGVKD, per germline. The CDR3 covers 15 residues. Here the CDR3 reads CAISERTTSTDTQYF. CDR3 DNA: TGTGCCATCAGTGAGAGGACAACTAGCACAGATACGCAGTATTTT.

This clonotype has a handful of counts. The gene calls are TRBV5-1 and TRBJ2-5; D not resolved. The germline V gene encodes CDR1 SGHRS and CDR2 YFSETQ. This CDR3 is built from 13 residues. V was clipped by 5 bases and J by 1 base, with 9 bases between them. The CDR3 is CASSRAVQETQYF. The CDR3 DNA sequence: TGCGCCAGCAGTCGGGCGGTCCAAGAGACCCAGTACTTC. The entire variable domain, with the rest obtained from reference TRBV5-1 and TRBJ2-5, is as follows: KAGVTQTPRYLIKTRGQQVTLSCSPISGHRSVSWYQQTPGQGLQFLFEYFSETQRNKGNFPGRFSGRQFSNSRSEMNVSTLELGDSALYLCASSRAVQETQYFGPGTRLLVL.

The chain employs TRBV27 and TRBJ1-5; D perhaps matches TRBD1 (5 bases). The CDR3 totals 12 residues. In germline, CDR1 is MNHEY, CDR2 SMNVEV (reference sequence). V lost 5 bases and J lost 8, with 10 bases in between. DNA of the CDR3: TGTGCCAGCAGTCCCCAGGGTGAGCCCCAGCATTTT. It specifies CASSPQGEPQHF.

In its sample, this clonotype was seen many times. The V gene is TRBV7-9, the J gene TRBJ2-5; D is uncertain. The germline V gene has CDR1 SEHNR and CDR2 FQNEAQ (reference sequence). Trimming removed 1 base at V and 5 bases at J, with 5 bases between. The CDR3 sequence is 12 residues long. The CDR3 reads CASSLEVETQYF. CDR3 coding DNA: TGTGCCAGCAGCTTAGAAGTGGAGACCCAGTACTTC.

The chain recombines TRBV24-1 with TRBJ2-3; D is unresolved. Trimming took 2 bases from V and 6 from J, leaving 8 bases between them. Looked up from germline, CDR1 is KGHDR and CDR2 is SFDVKD. The CDR3 has 13 amino acids. CDR3: CATSDSWLDTQYF. Here the CDR3 DNA reads TGTGCCACCAGTGATTCATGGTTGGATACGCAGTATTTT.

V is TRBV14 and J is TRBJ2-7, with D possibly being TRBD1 or TRBD2 (5 bases each). This CDR3 has 16 amino acids. The V gene's germline CDR1 is SGHDN and CDR2 FVKESK. V lost 2 bases to trimming and J lost 2 bases, with 16 bases between them. In nucleotides, the CDR3 is TGTGCCAGCAGCCAAAGTCGATCGTGGGGGACCTACGAGCAGTACTTC. It specifies CASSQSRSWGTYEQYF. Full variable domain (outside the CDR3, taken from reference TRBV14 and TRBJ2-7): EAGVTQFPSHSVIEKGQTVTLRCDPISGHDNLYWYRRVMGKEIKFLLHFVKESKQDESGMPNNRFLAERTGGTYSTLKVQPAELEDSGVYFCASSQSRSWGTYEQYFGPGTRLTVT.

The gene calls are TRBV30 and TRBJ2-2; 9 bases are a match to TRBD2. Germline values: CDR1 GTSNPN, CDR2 SVGIG (reference sequence). CDR3 length equals 16 residues. V shed 3 bases and J 7 bases; nucleotides not matched to a gene: 12. CDR3 sequence: CAWSGLAGPSLGELFF. CDR3 bases: TGTGCCTGGAGCGGGCTAGCGGGGCCCTCGCTCGGGGAGCTGTTTTTT.

V is TRBV30 and J is TRBJ1-2; D gene unclear. This CDR3 has 16 amino acids. With 0 bases removed from V and 2 bases from J, the gap between germline ends came to 16 bases. Per the germline V gene, CDR1 is GTSNPN and CDR2 is SVGIG (reference sequence). In DNA, the CDR3 is TGTGCCTGGAGTGTACCCGTGTCGGGCCCCAACTATGGCTACACCTTC. Amino acids: CAWSVPVSGPNYGYTF.

This clonotype was detected only a few times. The DNA of the CDR3 is TGTGCCAGTAGGGTTTTTGCCGAGGGCAATCAGCCCCAGCATTTT. It encodes CASRVFAEGNQPQHF. The chain uses TRBV19 and TRBJ1-5; no firm D call. This CDR3 has 15 residues. Trimming cost V 6 bases and J 2 bases, with 14 bases left between them. Germline V gene lookup returns CDR1 LNHDA and CDR2 SQIVND (reference sequence).

There are many counts of this clonotype. The CDR3 DNA reads as TGTGCCAGCTCAGGAGGAACTAATGAAAAACTGTTTTTT. This codes for CASSGGTNEKLFF. The rearrangement joins TRBV18 to TRBJ1-4; D is ambiguous. Germline CDR1 reads KGHSH; CDR2 reads LQKENI. The CDR3 spans 13 residues. Trimming left V 5 bases short and J 1 base short, with 5 bases between.

The gene calls are TRBV12-3 or TRBV12-4 and TRBJ2-6; no firm D call. V was cut by 7 bases and J by 0 bases, with 13 bases left in between. The CDR3 sequence is 16 residues long. CDR3 amino acids: CASTSGVSSGANVLTF. The CDR3 region has the DNA TGTGCCAGCACCTCTGGGGTTTCCTCTGGGGCCAACGTCCTGACTTTC.

This clonotype was seen many times. The chain links TRBV5-4 to TRBJ1-1; no clear D gene. Germline loops: CDR1 SGHNT, CDR2 YYREEE (reference sequence). CDR3 length: 13 amino acids. Trimming shortened V by 0 bases and J by 6 bases, and 9 bases separated the two germline ends. Here the CDR3 reads CASSLGWQPEAFF. Written as DNA, the CDR3 is TGTGCCAGCAGCTTGGGTTGGCAGCCTGAAGCTTTCTTT.

The genes are TRBV28 and TRBJ2-7; TRBD1 matches at 7 bases. The CDR3 runs to 14 residues. Germline-derived CDR1 and CDR2 are MDHEN and SYDVKM. Trimming at V came to 7 bases and at J to 3 bases, leaving 9 bases not matched to a gene. Here the CDR3 reads CASTLGTVSYEQYF. CDR3 bases: TGTGCCAGCACCCTAGGGACAGTGAGCTACGAGCAGTACTTC.

The V gene is TRBV10-2, the J gene TRBJ2-3; 13 bases map to TRBD2. After removal of 7 bases from V and 7 bases from J, the junction contained 5 bases not matched to a gene. This CDR3 is 14 amino acids long. Germline V gives CDR1 WSHSY, CDR2 SAAADI. CDR3 nucleotide sequence: TGCGCCAGCACGACTAGCGGGGGGCCAAATACGCAGTATTTT. Translation: CASTTSGGPNTQYF.

This clonotype has at least ten counts. The rearrangement uses TRBV11-3 and TRBJ2-7; 7 bases align to TRBD2. The CDR3 runs to 15 residues. Germline values: CDR1 SGHNT, CDR2 YENEEA. The J segment lost 0 bases and the V segment lost 5 bases, leaving 7 bases of the junction unmatched. The DNA of the CDR3 is TGTGCCAGCAGCAGCGGGACGGCGAGCTCCTACGAGCAGTACTTC. Translated: CASSSGTASSYEQYF.

This clonotype has only a few counts. CDR3 DNA: TGTGCCAGCAGTTACGACAGGGATTATAGCAATCAGCCCCAGCATTTT. The encoded protein is CASSYDRDYSNQPQHF. The V and J genes are TRBV2 and TRBJ1-5; TRBD1 matches at 7 bases. The CDR3 covers 16 residues. Per germline, CDR1 SNHLY and CDR2 FYNNEI. V gave up 5 bases and J gave up 0 bases; unmatched junction bases: 7.

The sample holds a few counts of this clonotype. The J gene is TRBJ2-1, the V gene TRBV27, with TRBD1 as a possible D gene (5 bases). V lost 5 bases, J lost 8 bases, and 13 bases lay in between. The germline V gene encodes CDR1 MNHEY and CDR2 SMNVEV (reference sequence). The CDR3 contains 13 residues. CDR3: CASSLQGADEQFF. The CDR3 region has the DNA TGTGCCAGCAGTCTGCAGGGCGCCGATGAGCAGTTCTTC.

The V call is TRBV10-3, the J call TRBJ1-3; TRBD1 aligns across 9 bases. In germline, CDR1 is ENHRY, CDR2 SYGVKD. Trimming removed 10 bases from V and 0 bases from J; junction bases left unmatched: 10. The CDR3 is made up of 16 amino acids. The DNA of the CDR3 is TGTGCCACAATGGGACAGGGCACGTCCTCTGGAAACACCATATATTTT. It encodes CATMGQGTSSGNTIYF.

This clonotype came up many times. The chain uses TRBV12-3 or TRBV12-4 and TRBJ1-1; tentative D call: TRBD1 (6 bases). Trimming pared 0 bases from V and 5 bases from J, leaving 19 bases between. The CDR3 is 17 amino acids. The CDR3 region has the DNA TGTGCCAGCAGTTTAGCGCTGGGGGGGGCTGATCGGACTGAAGCTTTCTTT. Translation gives CASSLALGGADRTEAFF.

This clonotype has a count of ten or more. The rearrangement links TRBV18 to TRBJ1-4; D might be TRBD1 (6 bases). This CDR3 has 14 residues. Deletions cut 4 bases from V and 8 bases from J, with 14 bases between. Germline CDR1 KGHSH, CDR2 LQKENI. CDR3 residues: CASSRGQSLEKLFF. In DNA, the CDR3 is TGTGCCAGCTCACGAGGACAGTCTTTGGAAAAACTGTTTTTT.

The chain combines TRBV6-1 with TRBJ2-6; D is unclear. The CDR3 loop spans 14 amino acids. Germline V lookup: CDR1 MNHNS, CDR2 SASEGT. V lost 8 bases and J 0 bases, leaving 8 bases between the germline ends. The CDR3 DNA sequence: TGTGCCAGCGATCACCTCTCTGGGGCCAACGTCCTGACTTTC. This sequence encodes CASDHLSGANVLTF.

This chain uses TRBV20-1 with TRBJ2-3; unclear D gene. The CDR3 is 11 amino acids. Trimming stripped 6 bases from V and 4 bases from J, with 8 bases between. Germline CDR1 is DFQATT and CDR2 is SNEGSKA (reference sequence). The DNA of the CDR3 is TGCAGTGCATCGATTGCAGATACGCAGTATTTT. It translates to CSASIADTQYF.